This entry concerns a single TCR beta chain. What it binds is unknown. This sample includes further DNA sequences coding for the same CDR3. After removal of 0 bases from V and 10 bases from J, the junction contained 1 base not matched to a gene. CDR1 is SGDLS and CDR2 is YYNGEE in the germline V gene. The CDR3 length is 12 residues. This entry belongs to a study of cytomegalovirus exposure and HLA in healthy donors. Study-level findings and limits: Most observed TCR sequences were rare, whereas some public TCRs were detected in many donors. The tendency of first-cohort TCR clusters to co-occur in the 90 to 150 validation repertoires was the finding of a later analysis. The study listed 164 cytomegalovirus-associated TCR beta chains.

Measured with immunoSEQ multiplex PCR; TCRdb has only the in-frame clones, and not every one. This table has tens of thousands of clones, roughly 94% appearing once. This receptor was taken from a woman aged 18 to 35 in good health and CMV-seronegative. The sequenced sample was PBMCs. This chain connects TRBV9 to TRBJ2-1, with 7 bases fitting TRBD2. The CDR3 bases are TGTGCCAGCAGCGTAGTAGCGGGCGAGCAGTTCTTC. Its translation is CASSVVAGEQFF.